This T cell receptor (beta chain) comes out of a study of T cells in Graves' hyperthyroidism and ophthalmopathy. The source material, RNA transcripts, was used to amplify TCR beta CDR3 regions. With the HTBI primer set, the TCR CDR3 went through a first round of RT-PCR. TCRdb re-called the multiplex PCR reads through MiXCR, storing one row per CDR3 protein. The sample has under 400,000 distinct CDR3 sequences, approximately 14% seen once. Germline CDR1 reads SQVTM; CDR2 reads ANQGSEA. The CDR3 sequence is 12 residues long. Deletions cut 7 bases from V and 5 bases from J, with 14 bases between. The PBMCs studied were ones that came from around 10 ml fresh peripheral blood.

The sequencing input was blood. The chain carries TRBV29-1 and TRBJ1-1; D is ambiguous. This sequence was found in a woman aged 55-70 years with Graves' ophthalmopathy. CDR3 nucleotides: TGCAGCGCCCGCCGGCAGACGACTGAAGCTTTCTTT. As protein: CSARRQTTEAFF.